This is a list of T cell receptor beta chains from one sample in a study of graft-versus-host responses after intestinal transplantation. Only in-frame clones appear in the TCRdb table, and some are missing; sequencing was by immunoSEQ multiplex PCR. The profile shows tens of thousands of clones, roughly 80% of them singletons. The sample was PBMCs, taken about 1,000 days after transplant. All receptors derive from a human patient who received an intestinal transplant, so some T cells may come from the graft donor. The CDR3 runs from the conserved cysteine through the conserved F or W.

j_gene: TRBJ2-1
v_gene: TRBV11-2
CDR3aa: CATSVVINEQFF

j_gene: TRBJ1-6
v_gene: TRBV5-1
CDR3aa: CASRRDRGESPLHF

j_gene: TRBJ2-1
v_gene: TRBV4-1
CDR3aa: CASSQSRGDDEQFF

j_gene: TRBJ1-1
v_gene: TRBV4-1
CDR3aa: CASSQVQGPVQAFF

j_gene: TRBJ1-4
v_gene: TRBV19
CDR3aa: CASSHRGHRGWGLFF

j_gene: TRBJ2-3
v_gene: TRBV6-5
CDR3aa: CASSRYGTETDTQYF

j_gene: TRBJ1-6
v_gene: TRBV5-1
CDR3aa: CASSLDPNSPLHF

j_gene: TRBJ2-5
v_gene: TRBV9
CDR3aa: CASSVTGSGETQYF

j_gene: TRBJ2-2
v_gene: TRBV2
CDR3aa: CASSDQRGYTGELFF

j_gene: TRBJ2-3
v_gene: TRBV5-6
CDR3aa: CASSSGPRSPDTQYF

j_gene: TRBJ1-1
v_gene: TRBV25-1
CDR3aa: CASSESSYKAFF

j_gene: TRBJ2-3
v_gene: TRBV10-3
CDR3aa: CAIRGGADLTDTQYF

j_gene: TRBJ1-3
v_gene: TRBV5-1
CDR3aa: CASSSGAGNTIYF

j_gene: TRBJ2-2
v_gene: TRBV19
CDR3aa: CASSIQQADTGELFF

j_gene: TRBJ2-4
v_gene: TRBV5-1
CDR3aa: CASSPHGTSGPLGAKNIQYF

j_gene: TRBJ1-3
v_gene: TRBV28
CDR3aa: CASSFSGFPGSGNTIYF

j_gene: TRBJ2-2
v_gene: TRBV19
CDR3aa: CASSIQGGELFF

j_gene: TRBJ2-1
v_gene: TRBV5-6
CDR3aa: CASSLTASSYNEQFF

j_gene: TRBJ2-7
v_gene: TRBV28
CDR3aa: CASSLAAGAYEQYF

j_gene: TRBJ1-5
v_gene: TRBV28
CDR3aa: CASRGGSQPQHF

j_gene: TRBJ1-1
v_gene: TRBV10-3
CDR3aa: CAIARQGQRNTEAFF

j_gene: TRBJ2-7
v_gene: TRBV2
CDR3aa: CASSGGPDYEQYF

j_gene: TRBJ2-1
v_gene: TRBV18
CDR3aa: CASSPQHPRLSYNEQFF

j_gene: TRBJ1-1
v_gene: TRBV9
CDR3aa: CASSVQGSTEAFF

j_gene: TRBJ1-6
v_gene: TRBV6-5
CDR3aa: CASSPKQENSPLHF

j_gene: TRBJ2-7
v_gene: TRBV28
CDR3aa: CASSPNRGLSSYEQYF

j_gene: TRBJ2-5
v_gene: TRBV5-8
CDR3aa: CASSQTGVGRETQYF

j_gene: TRBJ2-7
v_gene: TRBV5-6
CDR3aa: CASTNWGGLSYEQYF

j_gene: TRBJ1-2
v_gene: TRBV7-8
CDR3aa: CASSLGGGFYGYTF

j_gene: TRBJ2-7
v_gene: TRBV28
CDR3aa: CASYGLRVSSYEQYF

j_gene: TRBJ1-2
v_gene: TRBV4-2
CDR3aa: CASRDPGVRGYTF

j_gene: TRBJ2-3
v_gene: TRBV6-5
CDR3aa: CASRETSGAPGTQYF

j_gene: TRBJ2-3
v_gene: TRBV5-8
CDR3aa: CASSSGTGSDTQYF

j_gene: TRBJ2-2
v_gene: TRBV7-3
CDR3aa: CASSLMVGDTGELFF

j_gene: TRBJ1-1
v_gene: TRBV4-2
CDR3aa: CASSQDRFGRTEAFF

j_gene: TRBJ1-2
v_gene: TRBV7-8
CDR3aa: CASSLLMKTDSYGYTF

j_gene: TRBJ2-7
v_gene: TRBV6-5
CDR3aa: CASSHLAGAYEQYF

j_gene: TRBJ2-1
v_gene: TRBV28
CDR3aa: CASSYSRVYNEQFF

j_gene: TRBJ2-7
v_gene: TRBV4-2
CDR3aa: CASSQALTSGRRHEQYF

j_gene: TRBJ1-1
v_gene: TRBV7-9
CDR3aa: CASSLRQGGTEAFF

j_gene: TRBJ1-4
v_gene: TRBV7-8
CDR3aa: CASSLRGGGTNEKLFF

j_gene: TRBJ2-7
v_gene: TRBV13
CDR3aa: CASSSGRSYEQYF

j_gene: TRBJ1-4
v_gene: TRBV6-1
CDR3aa: CASSELDDRAEKLFF

j_gene: TRBJ2-6
v_gene: TRBV7-9
CDR3aa: CASSLSAGLGANVLTF

j_gene: TRBJ2-7
v_gene: TRBV6-6
CDR3aa: CASSFSSGGNSYEQYF

j_gene: TRBJ2-7
v_gene: TRBV11-2
CDR3aa: CASSLGRVFYEQYF

j_gene: TRBJ1-4
v_gene: TRBV25-1
CDR3aa: CASGRSGGGEKLFF

j_gene: TRBJ1-2
v_gene: TRBV6-5
CDR3aa: CASKDSNLNYGYTF

j_gene: TRBJ2-2
v_gene: TRBV12-5
CDR3aa: CASGLGTNTGELFF

j_gene: TRBJ1-5
v_gene: TRBV6-5
CDR3aa: CASSYTHRSNQPQHF

j_gene: TRBJ2-1
v_gene: TRBV5-5
CDR3aa: CASSFYGTRLDEQFF

j_gene: TRBJ1-5
v_gene: TRBV6-5
CDR3aa: CASSSNSNQPQHF

j_gene: TRBJ2-1
v_gene: TRBV1
CDR3aa: CTRPGLPPNEQFF

j_gene: TRBJ1-2
v_gene: TRBV28
CDR3aa: CASSWGQNYGYTF

j_gene: TRBJ1-3
v_gene: TRBV10-2
CDR3aa: CASSDSFGNTIYF